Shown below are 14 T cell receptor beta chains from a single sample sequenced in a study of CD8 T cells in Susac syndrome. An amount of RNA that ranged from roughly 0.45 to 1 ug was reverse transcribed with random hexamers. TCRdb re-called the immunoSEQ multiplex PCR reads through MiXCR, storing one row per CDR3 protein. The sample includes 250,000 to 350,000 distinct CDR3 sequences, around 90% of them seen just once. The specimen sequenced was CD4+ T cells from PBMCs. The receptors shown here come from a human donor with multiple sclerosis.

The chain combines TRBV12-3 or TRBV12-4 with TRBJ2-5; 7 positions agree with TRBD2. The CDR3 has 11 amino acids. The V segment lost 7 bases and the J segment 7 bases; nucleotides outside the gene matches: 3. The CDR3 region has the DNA TGTGCCAGCACCGTAGCGGGGACCCAGTACTTC. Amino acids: CASTVAGTQYF.

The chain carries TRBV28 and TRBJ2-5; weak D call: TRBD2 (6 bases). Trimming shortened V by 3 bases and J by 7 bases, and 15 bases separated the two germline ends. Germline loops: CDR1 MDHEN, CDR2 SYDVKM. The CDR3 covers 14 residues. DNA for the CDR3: TGTGCCAGCAGTTTCCGAGGGAGGCTGGGGACCCAGTACTTC. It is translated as CASSFRGRLGTQYF.

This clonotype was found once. The CDR3 here is CASSQTVGTTEAFF. The DNA for the CDR3 is TGTGCCAGCAGCCAGACGGTGGGGACCACTGAAGCTTTCTTT. The chain uses TRBV11-2 and TRBJ1-1; the D gene is possibly TRBD1 (5 bases). The CDR3 covers 14 residues. Germline-derived CDR1 and CDR2 are SGHAT and FQNNGV. V was trimmed by 5 bases and J by 4 bases, leaving 14 bases between them.

CDR3 region: CASSSTGRGEKLFF. The CDR3 DNA follows: TGTGCCAGCAGTTCCACGGGTAGGGGTGAAAAACTGTTTTTT. The rearrangement joins TRBV12-3 or TRBV12-4 to TRBJ1-4, with a weak D call TRBD1 (5 bases). This CDR3 region has 14 residues. V was shortened by 4 bases and J by 7 bases, with 13 bases between the two germline ends.

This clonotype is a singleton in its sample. CDR3 protein: CASSIDPPGSAQQFF. The CDR3 DNA follows: TGTGCCAGTAGTATAGATCCCCCGGGATCAGCGCAGCAGTTCTTC. The chain has TRBV19 and TRBJ2-1; weak D call: TRBD2 (5 bases). The CDR3 length is 15 residues. CDR1 is LNHDA, CDR2 SQIVND, per germline (reference sequence). V was trimmed by 0 bases and J by 11 bases, leaving 17 bases between them. Full variable domain (missing parts from reference TRBV19 and TRBJ2-1): DGGITQSPKYLFRKEGQNVTLSCEQNLNHDAMYWYRQDPGQGLRLIYYSQIVNDFQKGDIAEGYSVSREKKESFPLTVTSAQKNPTAFYLCASSIDPPGSAQQFFGPGTRLTVL.

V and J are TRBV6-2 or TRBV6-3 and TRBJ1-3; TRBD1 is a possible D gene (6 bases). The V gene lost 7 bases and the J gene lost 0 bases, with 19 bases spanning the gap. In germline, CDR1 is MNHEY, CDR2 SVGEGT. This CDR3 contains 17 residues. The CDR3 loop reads CASTASRTVNSGNTIYF. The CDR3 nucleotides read TGTGCCAGCACCGCCTCGAGGACAGTCAACTCTGGAAACACCATATATTTT.

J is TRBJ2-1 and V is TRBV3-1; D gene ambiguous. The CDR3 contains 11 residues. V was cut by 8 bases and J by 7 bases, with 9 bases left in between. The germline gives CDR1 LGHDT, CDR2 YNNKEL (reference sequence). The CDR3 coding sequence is TGTGCCAGCTCCAGTTGGAATGAGCAGTTCTTC. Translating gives CASSSWNEQFF.

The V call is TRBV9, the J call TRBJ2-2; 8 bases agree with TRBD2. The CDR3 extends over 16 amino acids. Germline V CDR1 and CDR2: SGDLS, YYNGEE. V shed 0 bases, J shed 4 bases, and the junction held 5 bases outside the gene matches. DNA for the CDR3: TGTGCCAGCAGCGTAGGGGTAGCGGGGCCCACCGGGGAGCTGTTTTTT. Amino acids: CASSVGVAGPTGELFF.

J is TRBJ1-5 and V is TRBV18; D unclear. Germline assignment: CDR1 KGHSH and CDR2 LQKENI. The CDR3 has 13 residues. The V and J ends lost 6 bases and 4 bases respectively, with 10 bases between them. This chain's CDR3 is CASSYNKNQPQHF. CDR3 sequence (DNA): TGTGCCAGCTCCTACAACAAAAATCAGCCCCAGCATTTT.

The CDR3 spells CASSQDTSLKYF. CDR3 in DNA: TGTGCCAGCAGCCAAGATACTAGCCTCAAGTATTTT. The chain couples TRBV4-2 to TRBJ2-3; a possible D gene is TRBD2 (6 bases). This CDR3 comprises 12 residues. Germline-derived CDR1 and CDR2 are LGHNA and YNFKEQ. V was cut by 0 bases and J by 13 bases, with 11 bases left in between.

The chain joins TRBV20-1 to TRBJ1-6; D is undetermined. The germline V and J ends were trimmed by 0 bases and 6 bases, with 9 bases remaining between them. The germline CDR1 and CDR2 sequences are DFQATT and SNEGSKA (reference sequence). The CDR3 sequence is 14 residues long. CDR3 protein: CSARDRRGNSPLHF. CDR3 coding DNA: TGCAGTGCTAGAGATCGTCGGGGTAATTCACCCCTCCACTTT.

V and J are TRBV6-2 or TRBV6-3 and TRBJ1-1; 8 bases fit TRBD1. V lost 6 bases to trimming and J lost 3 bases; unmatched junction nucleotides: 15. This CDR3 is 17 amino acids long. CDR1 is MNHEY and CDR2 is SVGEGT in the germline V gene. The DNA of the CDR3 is TGTGCCAGCAGCGAAATACGGACAGGGTGGGTCGACACTGAAGCTTTCTTT. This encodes CASSEIRTGWVDTEAFF.

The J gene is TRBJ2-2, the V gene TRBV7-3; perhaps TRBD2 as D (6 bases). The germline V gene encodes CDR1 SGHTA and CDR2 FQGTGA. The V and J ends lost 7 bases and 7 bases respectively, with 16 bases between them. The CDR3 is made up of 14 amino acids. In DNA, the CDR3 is TGTGCCAGCATCACGAGGAGGGTCGGCGGGGAGCTGTTTTTT. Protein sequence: CASITRRVGGELFF.

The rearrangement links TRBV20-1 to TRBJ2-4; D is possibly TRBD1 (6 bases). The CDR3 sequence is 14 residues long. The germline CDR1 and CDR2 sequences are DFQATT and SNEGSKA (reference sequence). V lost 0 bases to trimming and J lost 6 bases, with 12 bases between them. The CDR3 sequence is CSARDQGRRNIQYF. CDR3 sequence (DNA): TGCAGTGCTAGAGACCAGGGGCGCAGAAACATTCAGTACTTC.